The clone carrying this T cell receptor beta chain came up many times. Antigen specificity is unknown. The data stem from a study of blood T cells in healthy people across ages. Study-wide findings and caveats: Comparison with aged donors showed that long-lived donors had more naive CD4+ cells and higher diversity.

Then a second PCR, running roughly 7 to 12 cycles, was carried out with a sample-barcoded 5' primer and a J-beta primer mix. From the 5' RACE reads, TCRdb called clonotypes with MiXCR, one entry per CDR3 protein. The repertoire holds 600,000 to 850,000 distinct CDR3 sequences, with 35% to 45% as singletons. The source material was blood. This TCR came from a woman aged 55-75 years in good health.

DNA of the CDR3: TGTGCCAGCAGTAACACAGGACAGGGCTACGAGCAGTACTTC. Translated: CASSNTGQGYEQYF. The V and J genes are TRBV2 and TRBJ2-7; TRBD1 matches 8 bases. The CDR3 covers 14 residues. Trimming took 5 bases from V and 3 from J; bases not matched to a gene: 6. The germline V gene encodes CDR1 SNHLY and CDR2 FYNNEI.